The clone carrying this T cell receptor beta chain has just one count. The sample originates from a study of blood T cell repertoires in COVID-19. Overall study context: Collection of acute and convalescent COVID-19 samples took place in the United States, Italy and Spain.

The junction had 6 bases not matched to a gene; V was cut back by 6 bases and J by 1 base. Germline assignment: CDR1 MNHNY and CDR2 SVGAGI (reference sequence). The CDR3 length is 15 residues. TCRdb's table, derived via immunoSEQ multiplex PCR, lists solely in-frame clones and lacks some. The sample has 70,000 or so clones; 90% are singletons. The genes are TRBV6-6 and TRBJ1-1; 9 bases match TRBD1. The receptor comes from a man aged 50 to 59 with acute or convalescent COVID-19. The specimen was peripheral blood. CDR3 region: CASSTRGQGNTEAFF. CDR3 sequence (DNA): TGTGCCAGCAGCACCCGGGGACAGGGGAACACTGAAGCTTTCTTT.